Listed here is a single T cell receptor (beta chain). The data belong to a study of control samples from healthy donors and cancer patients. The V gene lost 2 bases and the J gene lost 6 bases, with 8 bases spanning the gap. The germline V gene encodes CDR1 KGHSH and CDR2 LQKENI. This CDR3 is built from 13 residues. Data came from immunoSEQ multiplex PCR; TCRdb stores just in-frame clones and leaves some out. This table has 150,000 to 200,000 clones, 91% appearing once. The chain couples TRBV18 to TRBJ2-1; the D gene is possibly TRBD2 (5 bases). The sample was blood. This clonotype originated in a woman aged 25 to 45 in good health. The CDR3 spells CASSPVRVNEQFF. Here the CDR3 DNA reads TGTGCCAGCTCACCAGTGAGGGTCAATGAGCAGTTCTTC.